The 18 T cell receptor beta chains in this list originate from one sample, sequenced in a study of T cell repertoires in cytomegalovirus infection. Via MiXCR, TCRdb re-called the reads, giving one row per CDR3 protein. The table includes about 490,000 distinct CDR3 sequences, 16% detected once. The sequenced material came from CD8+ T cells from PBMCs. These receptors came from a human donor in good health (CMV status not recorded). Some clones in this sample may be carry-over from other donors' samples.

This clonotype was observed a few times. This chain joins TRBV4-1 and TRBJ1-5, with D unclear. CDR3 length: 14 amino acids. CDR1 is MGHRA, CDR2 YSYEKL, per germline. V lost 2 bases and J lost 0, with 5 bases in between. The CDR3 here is CASSQIFSNQPQHF. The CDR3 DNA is TGCGCCAGCAGCCAAATTTTTAGCAATCAGCCCCAGCATTTT.

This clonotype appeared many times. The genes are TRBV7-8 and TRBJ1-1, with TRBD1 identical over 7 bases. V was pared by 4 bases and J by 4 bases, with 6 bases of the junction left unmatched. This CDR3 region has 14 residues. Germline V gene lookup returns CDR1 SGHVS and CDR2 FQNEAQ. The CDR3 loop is CASSSTGFFTEAFF. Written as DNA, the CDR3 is TGTGCCAGCAGCTCGACAGGGTTTTTCACTGAAGCTTTCTTT.

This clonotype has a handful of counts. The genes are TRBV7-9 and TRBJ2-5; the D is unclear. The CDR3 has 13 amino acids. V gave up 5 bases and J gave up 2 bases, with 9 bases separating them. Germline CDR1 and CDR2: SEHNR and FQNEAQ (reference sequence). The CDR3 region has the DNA TGTGCCAGCAGCCCTATGCTGCAAGAGACCCAGTACTTC. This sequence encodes CASSPMLQETQYF.

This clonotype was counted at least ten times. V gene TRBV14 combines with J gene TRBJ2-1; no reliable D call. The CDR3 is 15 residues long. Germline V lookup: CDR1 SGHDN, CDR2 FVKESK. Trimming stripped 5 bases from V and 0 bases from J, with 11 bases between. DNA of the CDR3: TGTGCCAGCAGCTACTGGGTTAGCTCCTACAATGAGCAGTTCTTC. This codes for CASSYWVSSYNEQFF.

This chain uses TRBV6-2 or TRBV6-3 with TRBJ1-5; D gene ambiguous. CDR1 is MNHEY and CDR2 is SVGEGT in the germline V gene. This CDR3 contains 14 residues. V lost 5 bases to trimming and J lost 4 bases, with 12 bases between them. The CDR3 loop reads CASSLRIGNQPQHF. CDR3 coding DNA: TGTGCCAGCAGTCTACGGATAGGGAATCAGCCCCAGCATTTT.

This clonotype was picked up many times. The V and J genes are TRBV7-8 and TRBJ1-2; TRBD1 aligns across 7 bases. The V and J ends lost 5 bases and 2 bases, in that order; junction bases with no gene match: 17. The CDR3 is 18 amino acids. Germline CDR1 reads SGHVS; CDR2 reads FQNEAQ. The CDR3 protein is CASSRLEGPTGTNYGYTF. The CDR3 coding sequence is TGTGCCAGCAGCCGCTTGGAAGGGCCGACAGGGACGAACTATGGCTACACCTTC.

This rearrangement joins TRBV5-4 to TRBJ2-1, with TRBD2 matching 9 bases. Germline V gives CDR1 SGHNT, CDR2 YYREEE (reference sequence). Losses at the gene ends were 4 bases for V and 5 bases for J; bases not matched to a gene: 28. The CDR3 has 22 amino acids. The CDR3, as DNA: TGTGCCAGCAGCCCGAAGTCCCCGAAGGTTTCTAGCGGGAAAAGAAGGGACAATGAGCAGTTCTTC. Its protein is CASSPKSPKVSSGKRRDNEQFF.

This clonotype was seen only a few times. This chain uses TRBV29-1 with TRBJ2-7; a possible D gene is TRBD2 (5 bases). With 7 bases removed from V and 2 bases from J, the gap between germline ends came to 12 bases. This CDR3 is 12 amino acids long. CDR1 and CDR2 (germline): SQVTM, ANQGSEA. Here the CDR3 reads CSAEGSTYEQYF. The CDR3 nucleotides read TGCAGCGCCGAGGGCAGTACCTACGAGCAGTACTTC.

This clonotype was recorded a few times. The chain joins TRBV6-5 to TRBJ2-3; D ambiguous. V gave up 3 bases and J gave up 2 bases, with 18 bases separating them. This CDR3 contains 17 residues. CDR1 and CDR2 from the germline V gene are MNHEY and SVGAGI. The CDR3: CASSYVRPTGLTDTQYF. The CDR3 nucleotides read TGTGCCAGCAGTTATGTGCGGCCCACCGGGCTCACAGATACGCAGTATTTT.

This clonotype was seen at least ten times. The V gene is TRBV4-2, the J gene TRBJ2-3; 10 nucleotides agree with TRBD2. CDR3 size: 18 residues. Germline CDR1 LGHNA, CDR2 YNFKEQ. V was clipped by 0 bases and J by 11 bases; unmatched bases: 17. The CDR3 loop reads CASSQDLVGSGRASVQYF. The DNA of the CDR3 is TGTGCCAGCAGCCAAGATCTGGTTGGAAGCGGGAGGGCCTCGGTGCAGTATTTT.

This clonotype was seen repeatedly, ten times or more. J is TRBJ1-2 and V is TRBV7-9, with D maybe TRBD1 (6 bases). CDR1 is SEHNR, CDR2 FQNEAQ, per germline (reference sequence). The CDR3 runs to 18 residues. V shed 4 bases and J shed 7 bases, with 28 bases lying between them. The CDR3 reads CASSSPGQPFGPAGGYTF. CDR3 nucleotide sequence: TGTGCCAGCAGCTCACCTGGACAGCCCTTTGGGCCGGCCGGTGGCTACACCTTC. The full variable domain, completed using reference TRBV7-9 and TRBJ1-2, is DTGVSQNPRHKITKRGQNVTFRCDPISEHNRLYWYRQTLGQGPEFLTYFQNEAQLEKSRLLSDRFSAERPKGSFSTLEIQRTEQGDSAMYLCASSSPGQPFGPAGGYTFGSGTRLTVV.

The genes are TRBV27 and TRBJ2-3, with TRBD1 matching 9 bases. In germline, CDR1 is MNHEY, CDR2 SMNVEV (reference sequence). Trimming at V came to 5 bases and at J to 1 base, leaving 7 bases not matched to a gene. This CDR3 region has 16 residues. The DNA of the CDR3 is TGTGCCAGCAGTCCTAGGACAGGGGATGGCACAGATACGCAGTATTTT. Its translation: CASSPRTGDGTDTQYF.

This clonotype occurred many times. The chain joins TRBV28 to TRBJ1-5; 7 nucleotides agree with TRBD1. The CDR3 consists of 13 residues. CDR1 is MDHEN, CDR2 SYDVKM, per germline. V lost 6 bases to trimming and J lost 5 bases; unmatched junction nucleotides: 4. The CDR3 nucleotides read TGTGCCAGCAGAACAGGGGTTTATCAGCCCCAGCATTTT. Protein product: CASRTGVYQPQHF.

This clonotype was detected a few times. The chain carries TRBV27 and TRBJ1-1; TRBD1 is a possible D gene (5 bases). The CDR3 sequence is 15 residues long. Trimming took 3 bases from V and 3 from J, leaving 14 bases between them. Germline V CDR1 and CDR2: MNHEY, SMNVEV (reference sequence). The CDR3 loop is CASSFRGRRDTEAFF. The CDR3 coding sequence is TGTGCCAGCAGTTTCCGGGGACGTCGAGACACTGAAGCTTTCTTT.

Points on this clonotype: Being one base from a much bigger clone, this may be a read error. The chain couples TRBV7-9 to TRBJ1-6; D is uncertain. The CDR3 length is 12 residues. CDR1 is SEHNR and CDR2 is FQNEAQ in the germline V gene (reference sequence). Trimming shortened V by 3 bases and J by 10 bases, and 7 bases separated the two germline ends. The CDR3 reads CASSFDNSPLHF. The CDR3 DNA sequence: TGTGCCAGCAGCTTTGACAACTCACCCCTCCACTTT. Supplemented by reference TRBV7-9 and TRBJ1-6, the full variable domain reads DTGVSQNPRHKITKRGQNVTFRCDPISEHNRLYWYRQTLGQGPEFLTYFQNEAQLEKSRLLSDRFSAERPKGSFSTLEIQRTEQGDSAMYLCASSFDNSPLHFGNGTRLTVT.

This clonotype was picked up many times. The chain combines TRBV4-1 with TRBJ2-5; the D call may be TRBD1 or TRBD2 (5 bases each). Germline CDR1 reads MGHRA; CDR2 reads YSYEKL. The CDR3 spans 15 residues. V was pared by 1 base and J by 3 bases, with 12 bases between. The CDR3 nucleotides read TGCGCCAGCAGCCAAGTCCCGGGGACGAAAGAGACCCAGTACTTC. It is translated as CASSQVPGTKETQYF.

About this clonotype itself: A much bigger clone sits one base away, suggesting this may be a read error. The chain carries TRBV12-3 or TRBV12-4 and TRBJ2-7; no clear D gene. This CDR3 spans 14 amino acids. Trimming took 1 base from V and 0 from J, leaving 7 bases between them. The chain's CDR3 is CASSLVGFSYEQYF. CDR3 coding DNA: TGTGCCAGCAGTTTAGTGGGCTTCTCCTACGAGCAGTACTTC.

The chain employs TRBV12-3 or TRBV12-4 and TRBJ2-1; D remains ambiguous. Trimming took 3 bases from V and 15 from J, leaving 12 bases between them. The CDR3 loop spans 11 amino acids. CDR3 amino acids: CASSFKGQAFF. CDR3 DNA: TGTGCCAGCAGTTTCAAGGGTCAGGCGTTCTTC.